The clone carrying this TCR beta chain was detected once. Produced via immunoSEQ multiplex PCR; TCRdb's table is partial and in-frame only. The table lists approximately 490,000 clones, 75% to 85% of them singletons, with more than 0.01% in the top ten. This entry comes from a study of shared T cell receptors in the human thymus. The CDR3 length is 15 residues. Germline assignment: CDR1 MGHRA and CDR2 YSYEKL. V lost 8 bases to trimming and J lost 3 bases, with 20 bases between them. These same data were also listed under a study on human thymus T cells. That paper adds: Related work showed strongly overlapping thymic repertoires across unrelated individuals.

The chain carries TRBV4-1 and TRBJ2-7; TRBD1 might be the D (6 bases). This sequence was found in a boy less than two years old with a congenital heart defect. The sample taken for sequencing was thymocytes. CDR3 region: CASPPARGAHYEQYF. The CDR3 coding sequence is TGCGCCAGCCCCCCCGCCAGGGGAGCCCACTACGAGCAGTACTTC.